The table lists the clone carrying this T cell receptor (beta chain) with many counts. These data are taken from a study of neurological immune-mediated disorders. Each CDR3 protein is one row after TCRdb ran MiXCR on the 5' RACE reads. Among 59,000 or so distinct CDR3 sequences listed, approximately 12% were seen once. Trimming stripped 0 bases from V and 0 bases from J, with 5 bases between. The CDR3 sequence is 14 residues long. Germline CDR1 is SGHRS and CDR2 is YFSETQ. The source of this sequence is a woman aged 55 to 70 with HTLV-1-associated myelopathy (HAM/TSP). This chain connects TRBV5-1 to TRBJ2-3, with D unclear. The source material was PBMCs. The CDR3 sequence: CASSLGRSTDTQYF. For the CDR3, the DNA is TGCGCCAGCAGCTTGGGACGGAGCACAGATACGCAGTATTTT.